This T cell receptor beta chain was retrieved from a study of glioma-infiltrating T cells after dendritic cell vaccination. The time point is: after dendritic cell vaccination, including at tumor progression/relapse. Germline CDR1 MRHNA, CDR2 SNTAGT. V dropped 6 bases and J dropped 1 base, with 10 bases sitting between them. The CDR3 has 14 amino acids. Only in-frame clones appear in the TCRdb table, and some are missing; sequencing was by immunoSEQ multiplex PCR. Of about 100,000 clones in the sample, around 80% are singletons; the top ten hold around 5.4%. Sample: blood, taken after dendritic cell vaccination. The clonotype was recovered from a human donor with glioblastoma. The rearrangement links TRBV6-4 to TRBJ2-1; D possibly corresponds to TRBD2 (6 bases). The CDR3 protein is CASSPGGSYNEQFF. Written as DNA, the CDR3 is TGTGCCAGCAGCCCTGGGGGGTCCTACAATGAGCAGTTCTTC.